The 29 T cell receptor beta chains listed next were all sequenced from one sample in a study of early stage breast cancer tumors. Sequencing used immunoSEQ multiplex PCR; TCRdb keeps in-frame clones, though not all of them. The sample holds just over 2,500 clones, roughly 65% seen once. Material: normal breast tissue next to the tumor. These receptors came from a person aged 45 to 59 with breast cancer.

This clone occurred a few times. This chain uses TRBV19 with TRBJ1-1; 8 bases are a match to TRBD1. Trimming removed 3 bases from V and 1 base from J; junction bases left unmatched: 4. Germline lookup yields CDR1 LNHDA and CDR2 SQIVND (reference sequence). This CDR3 has 15 residues. CDR3 region: CASSIQGAGNTEAFF. CDR3 sequence (DNA): TGTGCCAGTAGTATTCAGGGGGCAGGGAACACTGAAGCTTTCTTT.

J is TRBJ1-5 and V is TRBV6-4; 7 bases align to TRBD1. The CDR3 spans 16 residues. The V segment lost 5 bases and the J segment 6 bases; nucleotides outside the gene matches: 13. The germline V gene encodes CDR1 MRHNA and CDR2 SNTAGT. CDR3 coding DNA: TGTGCCAGCAGTCCAACCCAGGGGGGTTCAATTCAGCCCCAGCATTTT. It translates to CASSPTQGGSIQPQHF.

The CDR3 region is CASSQGPRTENTEAFF. The CDR3 DNA reads as TGCGCCAGCAGCCAAGGGCCTCGGACAGAGAACACTGAAGCTTTCTTT. The chain carries TRBV4-1 and TRBJ1-1, with a possible D match to TRBD1 (6 bases). CDR1 is MGHRA, CDR2 YSYEKL, per germline. Deletions cut 1 base from V and 1 base from J, with 13 bases between. This CDR3 comprises 16 residues.

V and J are TRBV5-5 and TRBJ2-6; D is undetermined. The CDR3 is 13 residues long. Trimming took 1 base from V and 1 from J, leaving 0 bases between them. Germline V gives CDR1 SGHKS, CDR2 YYEKEE (reference sequence). CDR3 protein: CASSLSGANVLTF. CDR3 DNA: TGTGCCAGCAGCTTGTCTGGGGCCAACGTCCTGACTTTC. Looking up the rest from reference TRBV5-5 and TRBJ2-6 gives the full variable domain: DAGVTQSPTHLIKTRGQQVTLRCSPISGHKSVSWYQQVLGQGPQFIFQYYEKEERGRGNFPDRFSARQFPNYSSELNVNALLLGDSALYLCASSLSGANVLTFGAGSRLTVL.

V and J are TRBV7-2 and TRBJ1-3; possibly TRBD1 for D (5 bases). The V gene lost 7 bases and the J gene lost 1 base, with 14 bases spanning the gap. The CDR3 is 15 residues long. Germline lookup yields CDR1 SGHTA and CDR2 FQGNSA. The CDR3 nucleotides read TGTGCCAGCACCTTTGTCGGGGGGTCTGGAAACACCATATATTTT. This codes for CASTFVGGSGNTIYF.

The J gene is TRBJ2-4, the V gene TRBV27; D gene unclear. Germline V gene lookup returns CDR1 MNHEY and CDR2 SMNVEV (reference sequence). This CDR3 has 13 amino acids. Trimming stripped 4 bases from V and 6 bases from J, with 10 bases between. Here the CDR3 DNA reads TGTGCCAGCAGTTACGGGCCGGCAAACATTCAGTACTTC. Residues: CASSYGPANIQYF.

This chain uses TRBV5-1 with TRBJ1-5; D is uncertain. This CDR3 comprises 18 residues. V lost 0 bases and J lost 6, with 22 bases in between. CDR1 and CDR2 (germline): SGHRS, YFSETQ. The CDR3 DNA is TGCGCCAGCAGCTTGGCCATGGTTAGTTGCCCCGTAACTCAGCCCCAGCATTTT. Translation: CASSLAMVSCPVTQPQHF.

V gene TRBV9 combines with J gene TRBJ2-1; a possible D gene is TRBD1 (8 bases). With 6 bases removed from V and 4 bases from J, the gap between germline ends came to 14 bases. The CDR3 covers 14 residues. Looked up from germline, CDR1 is SGDLS and CDR2 is YYNGEE. CDR3 in DNA: TGTGCCAGCACCACAGGGGGGGCGTACAATGAGCAGTTCTTC. This translates into CASTTGGAYNEQFF.

The genes are TRBV7-2 and TRBJ1-1, with no clear D. In germline, CDR1 is SGHTA, CDR2 FQGNSA. V was shortened by 0 bases and J by 10 bases, with 6 bases between the two germline ends. This CDR3 is built from 11 residues. CDR3 sequence reads: CASSLADAAFF. The CDR3 region has the DNA TGTGCCAGCAGCTTAGCGGACGCAGCTTTCTTT.

The genes are TRBV30 and TRBJ1-5; D may be TRBD1 (5 bases). CDR1 is GTSNPN, CDR2 SVGIG, per germline (reference sequence). Trimming shortened V by 2 bases and J by 1 base, and 15 bases separated the two germline ends. The CDR3 spans 16 residues. CDR3 in amino acids: CAWSPREKGSNQPQHF. CDR3 bases: TGTGCCTGGAGTCCCAGGGAGAAGGGAAGCAATCAGCCCCAGCATTTT.

The chain links TRBV9 to TRBJ1-2, with D possibly TRBD1 on 6 matching bases. The length of the CDR3 is 15 residues. V lost 4 bases and J lost 8, with 21 bases in between. The V gene's germline CDR1 is SGDLS and CDR2 YYNGEE. The DNA for the CDR3 is TGTGCCAGCAGCCCGACCAAGGGGGTAGGTCGCGGCTACACCTTC. Its translation is CASSPTKGVGRGYTF.

This clone was recorded only once. The V and J genes are TRBV2 and TRBJ2-7; no reliable D call. Looked up from germline, CDR1 is SNHLY and CDR2 is FYNNEI. The V end was cut by 3 bases, the J end by 6 bases, with 6 bases between. CDR3 length: 11 amino acids. Written as DNA, the CDR3 is TGTGCCAGCAGTGAGATTGGCGAGCAGTACTTC. This translates into CASSEIGEQYF.

The chain links TRBV28 to TRBJ2-7; D gene uncertain. From germline, CDR1 is MDHEN and CDR2 SYDVKM. V lost 2 bases and J 2 bases, leaving 10 bases between the germline ends. The CDR3 contains 14 residues. The CDR3 sequence is CASSLAQRAYEQYF. As DNA, the CDR3 is TGTGCCAGCAGTTTAGCACAGCGAGCCTACGAGCAGTACTTC.

This clone is a singleton in its sample. CDR3 loop: CSASGRYTF. CDR3 nucleotide sequence: TGCAGTGCTAGCGGAAGGTACACCTTC. The V call is TRBV20-1, the J call TRBJ1-2, with D hard to call. Germline V gives CDR1 DFQATT, CDR2 SNEGSKA (reference sequence). V lost 3 bases, J lost 11 bases, and 7 bases lay in between. The CDR3 is 9 amino acids.

The V and J genes are TRBV4-2 and TRBJ2-3; TRBD2 matches 16 bases. Trimming took 3 bases from V and 1 from J; bases not matched to a gene: 4. Germline V gene lookup returns CDR1 LGHNA and CDR2 YNFKEQ. This CDR3 is 18 amino acids long. CDR3 coding DNA: TGTGCCAGCAGCCAGGGACTAGCGGGAGGGCCAGGCACAGATACGCAGTATTTT. Amino acid sequence: CASSQGLAGGPGTDTQYF.

The chain carries TRBV11-2 and TRBJ2-1; D uncertain. The CDR3 is 13 amino acids. V lost 5 bases, J lost 7 bases, and 12 bases lay in between. Germline CDR1 is SGHAT and CDR2 is FQNNGV. CDR3 coding DNA: TGTGCCAGCAGCACCACCCTAGAGAATGAGCAGTTCTTC. Translating it yields CASSTTLENEQFF.

This clone appeared once. The chain is built from TRBV2 and TRBJ2-5; D uncertain. The germline V and J ends were trimmed by 6 bases and 2 bases, with 4 bases remaining between them. The CDR3 covers 11 residues. Germline CDR1 is SNHLY and CDR2 is FYNNEI. The DNA for the CDR3 is TGTGCCAGCAGCGTTCAAGAGACCCAGTACTTC. It encodes CASSVQETQYF. The full variable domain, in which reference TRBV2 and TRBJ2-5 provide the parts outside the CDR3, is EPEVTQTPSHQVTQMGQEVILRCVPISNHLYFYWYRQILGQKVEFLVSFYNNEISEKSEIFDDQFSVERPDGSNFTLKIRSTKLEDSAMYFCASSVQETQYFGPGTRLLVL.

The chain joins TRBV13 to TRBJ1-4; no definite D call. With 6 bases removed from V and 1 base from J, the gap between germline ends came to 12 bases. Per the germline V gene, CDR1 is PRHDT and CDR2 is FYEKMQ (reference sequence). CDR3 length equals 15 residues. The CDR3, as DNA: TGTGCCAGCAGTCAGAGGGCGGGAACTAATGAAAAACTGTTTTTT. This encodes CASSQRAGTNEKLFF.

V is TRBV5-4 and J is TRBJ2-1; 12 bases are a match to TRBD2. The ends lost 0 bases at V and 0 bases at J; junction bases unmatched: 7. Germline CDR1 reads SGHNT; CDR2 reads YYREEE (reference sequence). The CDR3 sequence is 19 residues long. Here the CDR3 reads CASSLELAGGLASYNEQFF. The CDR3 nucleotides are TGTGCCAGCAGCTTGGAACTAGCGGGAGGCCTCGCCTCCTACAATGAGCAGTTCTTC.

J is TRBJ1-1 and V is TRBV11-2; a weak D match, TRBD1 (5 bases). CDR1 and CDR2 (germline): SGHAT, FQNNGV. The V end lost 2 bases, the J end lost 7 bases, and 11 bases lay between the germline ends. CDR3 length: 13 residues. The CDR3 region has the DNA TGTGCCAGCAGCTTACGGGGGGATGGTGAAGCTTTCTTT. Amino acids: CASSLRGDGEAFF.

J is TRBJ2-7 and V is TRBV6-6, with TRBD1 as a possible D gene (6 bases). Germline V gene lookup returns CDR1 MNHNY and CDR2 SVGAGI (reference sequence). The CDR3 has 15 amino acids. V lost 6 bases, J lost 0 bases, and 15 bases lay in between. This chain's CDR3 is CASSPGRDTSYEQYF. CDR3 bases: TGTGCCAGCAGCCCCGGCAGGGACACCTCCTACGAGCAGTACTTC.

The rearrangement uses TRBV7-9 and TRBJ1-2, with unresolved D. The germline V gene encodes CDR1 SEHNR and CDR2 FQNEAQ (reference sequence). The V gene lost 4 bases and the J gene lost 7 bases, with 13 bases spanning the gap. The CDR3 length is 13 residues. The DNA for the CDR3 is TGTGCCAGCAGCTGGGAGACACTGCCTGGCTACACCTTC. Translating gives CASSWETLPGYTF.

This chain uses TRBV5-1 with TRBJ1-1, with D tentatively TRBD1 (6 bases). Trimming left V 7 bases short and J 0 bases short, with 16 bases between. Per the germline V gene, CDR1 is SGHRS and CDR2 is YFSETQ. CDR3 length: 15 amino acids. The CDR3 region has the DNA TGCGCCAGCCAACGTAGGGGGGATATGAACACTGAAGCTTTCTTT. Its protein product is CASQRRGDMNTEAFF.

The chain employs TRBV2 and TRBJ1-1; possible D gene TRBD1, 5 bases. V lost 6 bases and J 4 bases, leaving 15 bases between the germline ends. Germline CDR1 is SNHLY and CDR2 is FYNNEI. This CDR3 contains 14 residues. The DNA for the CDR3 is TGTGCCAGCAGGAGGTTTGGGGCGGGCACTGAAGCTTTCTTT. Its translation: CASRRFGAGTEAFF.

This clone was recorded a few times. V gene TRBV7-9 combines with J gene TRBJ2-7; D is uncertain. The germline V gene encodes CDR1 SEHNR and CDR2 FQNEAQ (reference sequence). Trimming took 5 bases from V and 2 from J, leaving 7 bases between them. CDR3 size: 12 residues. CDR3 bases: TGTGCCAGCAGCCCCAACACCTACGAGCAGTACTTC. This gives the protein CASSPNTYEQYF.

A few counts support this clone. The chain couples TRBV5-5 to TRBJ1-1; D is undetermined. V shed 0 bases and J shed 6 bases, with 6 bases lying between them. The CDR3 runs 12 residues. From germline, CDR1 is SGHKS and CDR2 YYEKEE (reference sequence). The CDR3 DNA sequence: TGTGCCAGCAGCTTGGAGGCTTCTGAAGCTTTCTTT. Its protein is CASSLEASEAFF.

The J gene is TRBJ2-1, the V gene TRBV27; D not certain. The V end lost 3 bases, the J end lost 6 bases, and 12 bases lay between the germline ends. CDR3 length: 14 residues. CDR1 and CDR2 (germline): MNHEY, SMNVEV (reference sequence). The CDR3 region has the DNA TGTGCCAGCAGTTTTCTCGGAATTCGCAATGAGCAGTTCTTC. Translating gives CASSFLGIRNEQFF.

The chain employs TRBV13 and TRBJ2-1; 7 bases line up with TRBD1. The CDR3 runs to 14 residues. Germline CDR1 and CDR2: PRHDT and FYEKMQ (reference sequence). V lost 5 bases to trimming and J lost 4 bases; unmatched junction nucleotides: 5. The CDR3 protein is CASSTRDSYNEQFF. CDR3 DNA sequence: TGTGCCAGCAGCACCCGGGACAGTTACAATGAGCAGTTCTTC.

The chain combines TRBV27 with TRBJ1-1; D gene ambiguous. This CDR3 spans 14 amino acids. V was cut by 6 bases and J by 0 bases, with 11 bases left in between. CDR1 and CDR2 from the germline V gene are MNHEY and SMNVEV (reference sequence). The CDR3 loop is CASRGPNMNTEAFF. The CDR3 DNA follows: TGTGCCAGCAGGGGTCCCAACATGAACACTGAAGCTTTCTTT.